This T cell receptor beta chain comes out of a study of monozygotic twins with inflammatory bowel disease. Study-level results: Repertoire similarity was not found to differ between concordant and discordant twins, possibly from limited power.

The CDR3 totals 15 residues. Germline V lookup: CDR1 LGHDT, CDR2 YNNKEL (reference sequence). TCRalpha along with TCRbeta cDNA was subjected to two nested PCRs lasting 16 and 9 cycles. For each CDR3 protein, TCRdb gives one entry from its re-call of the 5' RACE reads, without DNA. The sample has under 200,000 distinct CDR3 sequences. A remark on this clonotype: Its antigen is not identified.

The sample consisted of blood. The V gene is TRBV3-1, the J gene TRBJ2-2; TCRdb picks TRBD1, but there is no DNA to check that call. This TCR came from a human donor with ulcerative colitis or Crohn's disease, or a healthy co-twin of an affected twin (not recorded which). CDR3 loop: CASSQDFRAGGELFF. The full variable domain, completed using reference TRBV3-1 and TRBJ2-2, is DTAVSQTPKYLVTQMGNDKSIKCEQNLGHDTMYWYKQDSKKFLKIMFSYNNKELIINETVPNRFSPKSPDKAHLNLHINSLELGDSAVYFCASSQDFRAGGELFFGEGSRLTVL.